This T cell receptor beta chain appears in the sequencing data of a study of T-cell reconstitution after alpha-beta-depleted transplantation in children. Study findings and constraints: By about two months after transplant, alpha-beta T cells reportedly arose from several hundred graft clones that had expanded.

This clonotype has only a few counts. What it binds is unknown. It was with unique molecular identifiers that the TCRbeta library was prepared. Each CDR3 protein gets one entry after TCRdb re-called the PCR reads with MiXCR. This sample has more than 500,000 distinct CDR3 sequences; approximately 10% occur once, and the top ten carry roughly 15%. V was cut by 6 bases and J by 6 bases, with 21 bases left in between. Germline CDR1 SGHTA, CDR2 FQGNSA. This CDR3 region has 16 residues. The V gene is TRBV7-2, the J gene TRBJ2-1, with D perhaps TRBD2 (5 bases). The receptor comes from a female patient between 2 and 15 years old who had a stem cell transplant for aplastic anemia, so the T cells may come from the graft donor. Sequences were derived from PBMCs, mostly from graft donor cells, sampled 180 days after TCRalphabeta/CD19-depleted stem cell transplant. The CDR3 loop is CASRNERSPPPNEQFF. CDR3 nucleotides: TGTGCCAGCAGGAATGAGCGGAGTCCCCCCCCCAATGAGCAGTTCTTC.